A single sample is the source of the 18 T cell receptor beta chains below, sequenced in a study of shared clonotypes between healthy human individuals. Here immunoSEQ multiplex PCR was the method, and the copy in TCRdb shows in-frame clones only, minus some. The data contain under 600,000 clones, 90% to 96% of them singletons. Material for sequencing was naive CD4+ T cells sorted from blood. Subset here: CD45RA+ positively selected. These receptors came from a woman aged 25 to 39 in good health.

This rearrangement joins TRBV6-1 to TRBJ2-3; D tentatively fits TRBD1 or TRBD2 (5 bases each). CDR1 and CDR2 (germline): MNHNS, SASEGT. CDR3 length equals 15 residues. V was trimmed by 6 bases and J by 1 base, leaving 14 bases between them. The CDR3 DNA sequence: TGTGCCAGCAGGATGGGACGGCCACGCACAGATACGCAGTATTTT. This gives the protein CASRMGRPRTDTQYF.

The V gene is TRBV5-4, the J gene TRBJ2-6; 8 bases map to TRBD2. Germline CDR1 is SGHNT and CDR2 is YYREEE (reference sequence). V lost 5 bases to trimming and J lost 2 bases; unmatched junction nucleotides: 3. The CDR3 consists of 15 residues. DNA of the CDR3: TGTGCCAGCAGTACAGCGGGAGCTGGGGCCAACGTCCTGACTTTC. Its protein product is CASSTAGAGANVLTF.

The CDR3 here is CSVGLMDYGYTF. The CDR3 bases are TGCAGCGTGGGACTTATGGACTATGGCTACACCTTC. The chain couples TRBV29-1 to TRBJ1-2, with D maybe TRBD1 (5 bases). V was clipped by 6 bases and J by 3 bases, with 11 bases between them. Germline values: CDR1 SQVTM, CDR2 ANQGSEA. The CDR3 runs 12 residues.

The chain uses TRBV28 and TRBJ2-1, with D possibly called TRBD1 or TRBD2 (5 bases each). V lost 2 bases and J 3 bases, leaving 11 bases between the germline ends. The germline CDR1 and CDR2 sequences are MDHEN and SYDVKM. CDR3 length: 15 amino acids. The CDR3 loop is CASSLEGPIYNEQFF. CDR3 sequence (DNA): TGTGCCAGCAGTTTAGAGGGACCTATCTACAATGAGCAGTTCTTC.

V and J are TRBV7-6 and TRBJ2-2, with D maybe TRBD2 (7 bases). The CDR3 is made up of 17 amino acids. V was shortened by 2 bases and J by 2 bases, with 15 bases between the two germline ends. Germline loops: CDR1 SGHVS, CDR2 FNYEAQ. The CDR3 coding sequence is TGTGCCAGCAGCTTATATGCGGGGGCGGAAAACACCGGGGAGCTGTTTTTT. Translation gives CASSLYAGAENTGELFF.

The rearrangement joins TRBV6-5 to TRBJ2-7, with a possible D match to TRBD1 (5 bases). Germline lookup yields CDR1 MNHEY and CDR2 SVGAGI. The CDR3 runs 14 residues. V was clipped by 4 bases and J by 2 bases, with 12 bases between them. The CDR3 sequence: CASSSEGAAYEQYF. The CDR3 nucleotides are TGTGCCAGCAGTTCGGAAGGGGCCGCCTACGAGCAGTACTTC.

The chain recombines TRBV28 with TRBJ2-6; D is unclear. Trimming shortened V by 5 bases and J by 1 base, and 15 bases separated the two germline ends. CDR1 is MDHEN, CDR2 SYDVKM, per germline. The CDR3 consists of 17 residues. The CDR3 DNA follows: TGTGCCAGCAGTCCCCCGGAGCCGTATTCTGGGGCCAACGTCCTGACTTTC. Its translation is CASSPPEPYSGANVLTF.

J is TRBJ2-3 and V is TRBV27, with TRBD2 as a possible D gene (6 bases). Trimming shortened V by 5 bases and J by 1 base, and 19 bases separated the two germline ends. This CDR3 has 17 residues. Germline-derived CDR1 and CDR2 are MNHEY and SMNVEV (reference sequence). CDR3 DNA sequence: TGTGCCAGCAGTACCCGACGAGGGCCGGGAGGCACAGATACGCAGTATTTT. Amino acid sequence: CASSTRRGPGGTDTQYF.

V usage is TRBV7-9 and J usage is TRBJ2-7; TRBD1 might be the D (6 bases). CDR1 is SEHNR, CDR2 FQNEAQ, per germline (reference sequence). The CDR3 extends over 13 amino acids. Trimming shortened V by 5 bases and J by 4 bases, and 12 bases separated the two germline ends. This CDR3 reads CASSNGQTYEQYF. The CDR3 DNA sequence: TGTGCCAGCAGCAACGGACAGACTTACGAGCAGTACTTC.

The chain carries TRBV30 and TRBJ1-1; TRBD1 aligns across 8 bases. In germline, CDR1 is GTSNPN, CDR2 SVGIG (reference sequence). Trimming removed 3 bases from V and 0 bases from J; junction bases left unmatched: 12. The CDR3 spans 17 residues. The CDR3 DNA follows: TGTGCCTGGAGAGCCCCGGACAGGGCGGGAGTGAACACTGAAGCTTTCTTT. Amino acids: CAWRAPDRAGVNTEAFF. The entire variable domain, with the rest obtained from reference TRBV30 and TRBJ1-1, is as follows: SQTIHQWPATLVQPVGSPLSLECTVEGTSNPNLYWYRQAAGRGLQLLFYSVGIGQISSEVPQNLSASRPQDRQFILSSKKLLLSDSGFYLCAWRAPDRAGVNTEAFFGQGTRLTVV.

The count of this clone is one. The rearrangement joins TRBV18 to TRBJ2-5, with D hard to call. V was cut by 3 bases and J by 3 bases, with 14 bases left in between. The germline gives CDR1 KGHSH, CDR2 LQKENI. This CDR3 region has 15 residues. The CDR3 loop reads CASSPFPGWEETQYF. The CDR3 DNA reads TGTGCCAGCTCACCTTTTCCAGGATGGGAAGAGACCCAGTACTTC.

The genes are TRBV19 and TRBJ2-7, with D perhaps TRBD2 (5 bases). V was trimmed by 3 bases and J by 6 bases, leaving 15 bases between them. This CDR3 contains 14 residues. Per germline, CDR1 LNHDA and CDR2 SQIVND (reference sequence). In DNA, the CDR3 is TGTGCCAGTAGTATGGCTGCGACCGGGATCGAGCAGTACTTC. It codes for CASSMAATGIEQYF.

The chain recombines TRBV6-4 with TRBJ2-7; 9 bases match TRBD1. The CDR3 has 14 amino acids. V was pared by 8 bases and J by 2 bases, with 7 bases of the junction left unmatched. Germline V lookup: CDR1 MRHNA, CDR2 SNTAGT. The CDR3 reads CASDRDRDAYEQYF. The CDR3 DNA reads as TGTGCCAGCGACCGGGACAGGGATGCCTACGAGCAGTACTTC.

The V gene is TRBV7-2, the J gene TRBJ1-4; perhaps TRBD1 as D (6 bases). Germline-derived CDR1 and CDR2 are SGHTA and FQGNSA. CDR3 length: 19 amino acids. V shed 1 base and J shed 7 bases, with 25 bases lying between them. The CDR3 region is CASSLVGTLFSGGSEKLFF. The CDR3 bases are TGTGCCAGCAGCTTAGTCGGGACACTCTTTTCCGGGGGAAGTGAAAAACTGTTTTTT. The full variable domain, completed using reference TRBV7-2 and TRBJ1-4, is GAGVSQSPSNKVTEKGKDVELRCDPISGHTALYWYRQSLGQGLEFLIYFQGNSAPDKSGLPSDRFSAERTGGSVSTLTIQRTQQEDSAVYLCASSLVGTLFSGGSEKLFFGSGTQLSVL.

This clone was recorded a few times. This chain connects TRBV27 to TRBJ1-6; a weak D match, TRBD1 (6 bases). Germline CDR1 reads MNHEY; CDR2 reads SMNVEV (reference sequence). The CDR3 sequence is 15 residues long. V was trimmed by 2 bases and J by 9 bases, leaving 14 bases between them. CDR3 nucleotides: TGTGCCAGCAGTTTACAGGGGCCTATCGTTTCACCCCTCCACTTT. It is translated as CASSLQGPIVSPLHF.

CDR3 nucleotide sequence: TGTGCCAGCAGCTTAACCCCAGGGAAGAACACTGAAGCTTTCTTT. Translated, it gives CASSLTPGKNTEAFF. V and J are TRBV7-3 and TRBJ1-1; D possibly corresponds to TRBD1 (5 bases). Between the trimmed V and J ends, which lost 0 bases and 1 base, there was a span of 9 bases. CDR3 length: 15 amino acids. Germline V gene data show CDR1 as SGHTA and CDR2 as FQGTGA. Variable domain in full (rest from reference TRBV7-3 and TRBJ1-1): GAGVSQTPSNKVTEKGKYVELRCDPISGHTALYWYRQSLGQGPEFLIYFQGTGAADDSGLPNDRFFAVRPEGSVSTLKIQRTERGDSAVYLCASSLTPGKNTEAFFGQGTRLTVV.

The chain uses TRBV19 and TRBJ1-5; 8 bases are a match to TRBD1. CDR1 is LNHDA, CDR2 SQIVND, per germline (reference sequence). The CDR3 covers 17 residues. Trimming at V came to 3 bases and at J to 5 bases, leaving 12 bases not matched to a gene. CDR3 sequence reads: CASSIGTGGVFHQPQHF. The CDR3 coding sequence is TGTGCCAGTAGTATCGGGACAGGCGGTGTTTTTCATCAGCCCCAGCATTTT.

This clone appeared once. The chain has TRBV4-1 and TRBJ2-2; 13 bases are shared with TRBD2. V trimming: 3 bases; J trimming: 0 bases; junction bases outside the gene matches: 10. In germline, CDR1 is MGHRA, CDR2 YSYEKL. The CDR3 totals 20 residues. The DNA of the CDR3 is TGCGCCAGCAGCCATCCCTCCGGACTAGCGGGAGTTGCGAACACCGGGGAGCTGTTTTTT. The encoded protein is CASSHPSGLAGVANTGELFF.